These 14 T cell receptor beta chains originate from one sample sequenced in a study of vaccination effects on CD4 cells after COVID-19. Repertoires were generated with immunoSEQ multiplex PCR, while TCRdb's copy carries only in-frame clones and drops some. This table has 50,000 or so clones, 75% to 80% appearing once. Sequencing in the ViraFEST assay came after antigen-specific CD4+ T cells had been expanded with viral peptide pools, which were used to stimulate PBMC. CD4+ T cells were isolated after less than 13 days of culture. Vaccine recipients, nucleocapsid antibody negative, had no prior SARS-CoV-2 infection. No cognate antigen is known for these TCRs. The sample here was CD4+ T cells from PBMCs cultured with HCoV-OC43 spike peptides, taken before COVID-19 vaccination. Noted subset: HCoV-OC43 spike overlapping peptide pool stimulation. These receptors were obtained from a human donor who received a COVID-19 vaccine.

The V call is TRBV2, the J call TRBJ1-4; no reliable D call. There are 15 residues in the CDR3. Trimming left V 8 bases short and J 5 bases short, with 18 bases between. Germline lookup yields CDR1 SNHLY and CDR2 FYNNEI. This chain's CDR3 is CASQVQGGNNEKLFF. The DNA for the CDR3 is TGTGCCAGCCAGGTCCAAGGAGGTAACAATGAAAAACTGTTTTTT. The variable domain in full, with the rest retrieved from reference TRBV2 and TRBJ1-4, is EPEVTQTPSHQVTQMGQEVILRCVPISNHLYFYWYRQILGQKVEFLVSFYNNEISEKSEIFDDQFSVERPDGSNFTLKIRSTKLEDSAMYFCASQVQGGNNEKLFFGSGTQLSVL.

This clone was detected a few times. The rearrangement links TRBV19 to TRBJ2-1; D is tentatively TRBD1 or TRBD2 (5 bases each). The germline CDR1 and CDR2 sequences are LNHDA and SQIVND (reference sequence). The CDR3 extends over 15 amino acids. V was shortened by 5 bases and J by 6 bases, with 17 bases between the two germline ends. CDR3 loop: CASSLTGTQTNEQFF. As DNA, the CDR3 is TGTGCCAGTAGTCTCACCGGGACCCAAACCAATGAGCAGTTCTTC.

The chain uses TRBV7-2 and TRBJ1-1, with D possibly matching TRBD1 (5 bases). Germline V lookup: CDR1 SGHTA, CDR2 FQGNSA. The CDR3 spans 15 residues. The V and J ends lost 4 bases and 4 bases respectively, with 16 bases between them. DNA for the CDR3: TGTGCCAGCAGCTCGACCCGGGGGGAGGGCACTGAAGCTTTCTTT. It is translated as CASSSTRGEGTEAFF.

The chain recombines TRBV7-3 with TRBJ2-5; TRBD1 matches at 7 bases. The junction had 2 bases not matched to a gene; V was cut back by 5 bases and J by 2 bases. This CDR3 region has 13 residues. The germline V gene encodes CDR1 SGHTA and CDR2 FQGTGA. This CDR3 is CASSRGQQETQYF. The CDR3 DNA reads TGTGCCAGCAGCAGGGGACAGCAAGAGACCCAGTACTTC.

Here the CDR3 DNA reads TGTGCCAGCAGCTTAGCTGGTCGGGGGGGTGGATCACCCCTCCACTTT. The encoded protein is CASSLAGRGGGSPLHF. The chain links TRBV7-2 to TRBJ1-6; D is possibly TRBD1 (5 bases). Germline assignment: CDR1 SGHTA and CDR2 FQGNSA. There are 16 residues in the CDR3. Trimming cost V 0 bases and J 10 bases, with 16 bases left between them.

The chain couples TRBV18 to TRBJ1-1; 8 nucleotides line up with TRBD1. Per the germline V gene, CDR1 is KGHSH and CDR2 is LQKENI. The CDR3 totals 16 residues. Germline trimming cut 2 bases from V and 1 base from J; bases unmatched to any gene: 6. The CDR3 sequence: CASSPDRGVRNTEAFF. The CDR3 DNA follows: TGTGCCAGCTCACCAGACAGGGGAGTTCGGAACACTGAAGCTTTCTTT.

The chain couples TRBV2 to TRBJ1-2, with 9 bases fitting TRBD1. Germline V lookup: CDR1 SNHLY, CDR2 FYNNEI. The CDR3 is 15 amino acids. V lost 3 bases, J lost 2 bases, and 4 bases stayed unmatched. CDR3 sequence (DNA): TGTGCCAGCAGTGAGAACAGGGGGCCAAACTATGGCTACACCTTC. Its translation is CASSENRGPNYGYTF.

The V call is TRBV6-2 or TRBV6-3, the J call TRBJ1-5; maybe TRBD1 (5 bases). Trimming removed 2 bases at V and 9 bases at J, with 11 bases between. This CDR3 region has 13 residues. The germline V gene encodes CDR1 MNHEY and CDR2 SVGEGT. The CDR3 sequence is CASSYPGGGPQHF. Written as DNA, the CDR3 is TGTGCCAGCAGTTACCCCGGCGGGGGGCCCCAGCATTTT.

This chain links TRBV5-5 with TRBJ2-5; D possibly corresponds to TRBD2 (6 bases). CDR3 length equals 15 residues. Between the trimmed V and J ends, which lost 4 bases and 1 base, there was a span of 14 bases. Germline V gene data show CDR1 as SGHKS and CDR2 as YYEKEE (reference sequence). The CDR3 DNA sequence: TGTGCCAGCAGCCGGAAGGTGGGGGGCCAAGAGACCCAGTACTTC. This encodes CASSRKVGGQETQYF.

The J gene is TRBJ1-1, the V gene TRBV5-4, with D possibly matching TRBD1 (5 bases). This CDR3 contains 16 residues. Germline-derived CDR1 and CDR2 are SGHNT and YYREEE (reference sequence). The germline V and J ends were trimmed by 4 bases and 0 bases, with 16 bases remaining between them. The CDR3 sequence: CASSLSGRAMNTEAFF. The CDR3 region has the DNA TGTGCCAGCAGCCTATCAGGGCGGGCAATGAACACTGAAGCTTTCTTT.

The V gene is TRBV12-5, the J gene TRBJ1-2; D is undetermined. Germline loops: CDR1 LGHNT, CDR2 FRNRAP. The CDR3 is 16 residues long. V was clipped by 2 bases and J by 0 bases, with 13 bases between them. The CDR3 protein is CASGLLSQQPNYGYTF. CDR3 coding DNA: TGTGCTAGTGGTTTGTTATCGCAGCAACCTAACTATGGCTACACCTTC.

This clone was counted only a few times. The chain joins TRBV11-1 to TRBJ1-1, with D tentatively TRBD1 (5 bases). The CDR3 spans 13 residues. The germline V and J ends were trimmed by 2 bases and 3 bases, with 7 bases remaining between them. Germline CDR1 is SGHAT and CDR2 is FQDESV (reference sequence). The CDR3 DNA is TGTGCCAGCAGCTTACAGGGTTACACTGAAGCTTTCTTT. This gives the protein CASSLQGYTEAFF.

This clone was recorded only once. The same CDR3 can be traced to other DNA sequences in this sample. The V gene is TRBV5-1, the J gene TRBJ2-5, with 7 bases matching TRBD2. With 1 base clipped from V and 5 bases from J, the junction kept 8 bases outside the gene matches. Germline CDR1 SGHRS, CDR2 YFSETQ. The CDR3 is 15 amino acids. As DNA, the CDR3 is TGCGCCAGCAGCTTGACAAGCGGGGAGGGGGAGACCCAGTACTTC. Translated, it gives CASSLTSGEGETQYF.

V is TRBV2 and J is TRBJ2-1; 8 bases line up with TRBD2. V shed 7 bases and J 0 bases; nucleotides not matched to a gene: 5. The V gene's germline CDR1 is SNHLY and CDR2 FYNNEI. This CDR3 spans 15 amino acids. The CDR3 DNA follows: TGTGCCAGCATTATAGCGGGGAACTCCTACAATGAGCAGTTCTTC. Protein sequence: CASIIAGNSYNEQFF.